The clone carrying this T cell receptor beta chain showed up just once. The antigen is undetermined. The sample originates from a study of T cell responses to AZD1222 COVID-19 vaccine. Repertoires were generated with immunoSEQ multiplex PCR, while TCRdb's copy carries only in-frame clones and drops some. The sample records 110,000 or so clones, around 90% being singletons. Study-wide points: Vaccine-related CD4 TCRs covered spike, predominating at 160-218 and 743-854. Increased Spike-specific TCR breadth and depth were observed after two AZD1222 doses. As reported, nearly half of all spike-specific TCRs target variant regions that are unmutated. After the peak T cell response, and only then, were repertoires sampled.

With 10 bases clipped from V and 4 bases from J, the junction kept 9 bases outside the gene matches. CDR1 and CDR2 (germline): MNHEY, SVGAGI. The CDR3 loop spans 13 amino acids. This chain joins TRBV6-5 and TRBJ2-7, with 8 bases identical to TRBD1. The sequence derives from an adult who received the MenACWY meningococcal vaccine as a control. Sequenced material: peripheral blood, taken 28 days after the second dose of the MenACWY control vaccine. CDR3 DNA sequence: TGTGCCACTGGGACAGGCGTTCGGTACGAGCAGTACTTC. Its translation: CATGTGVRYEQYF.